These 14 T cell receptor beta chains share one sample of origin, sequenced in a study of T cells after yellow fever vaccination. Using its own MiXCR run on the 5' RACE reads, TCRdb lists one record per CDR3 protein. The data hold around 310,000 distinct CDR3 sequences, with less than 4.5% observed a single time. The sample consisted of PBMCs, taken on the day of the yellow fever booster vaccination. Source of these receptors: a man younger than 35 who received the YFV17D yellow fever vaccine.

There are many counts of this clonotype. The chain combines TRBV20-1 with TRBJ2-3; perhaps TRBD2 as D (5 bases). Germline CDR1 reads DFQATT; CDR2 reads SNEGSKA (reference sequence). Trimming took off 0 bases at V and 0 bases at J, with 7 bases between the two ends. The CDR3 extends over 14 amino acids. The CDR3 is CSAREASSTDTQYF. The CDR3 DNA reads as TGCAGTGCTAGAGAAGCTAGCAGCACAGATACGCAGTATTTT.

As regards this clonotype: A read error is possible here, since a much larger clone lies one base away. The CDR3 ends on some other residue instead of the conserved phenylalanine or tryptophan, so this is likely a read error. The chain recombines TRBV12-3 or TRBV12-4 with TRBJ1-2; D not certain. This CDR3 comprises 11 residues. Trimming left V 5 bases short and J 7 bases short, with 8 bases between. CDR3 nucleotides: TGTGCCAGCAGTCGGCGTCGTGGCTACACCATC. Translated: CASSRRRGYTI.

The table lists this clonotype with many counts. The chain joins TRBV7-6 to TRBJ2-3; no clear D. CDR1 SGHVS and CDR2 FNYEAQ come from the germline V gene. The length of the CDR3 is 12 residues. The V end lost 5 bases, the J end lost 2 bases, and 5 bases lay between the germline ends. The CDR3 sequence: CASSPHTDTQYF. CDR3 sequence (DNA): TGTGCCAGCAGCCCTCACACAGATACGCAGTATTTT.

This clonotype was detected ten times or more. The chain has TRBV11-2 and TRBJ2-5; 12 bases match TRBD2. In germline, CDR1 is SGHAT, CDR2 FQNNGV. Germline trimming cut 1 base from V and 3 bases from J; bases unmatched to any gene: 15. The length of the CDR3 is 20 residues. CDR3 bases: TGTGCCAGCAGCTTAGTAGGGCTAGCGGGGGGGCCAGAGTTCGAAGAGACCCAGTACTTC. This gives the protein CASSLVGLAGGPEFEETQYF.

This clonotype was counted at least ten times. The V call is TRBV11-3, the J call TRBJ2-3, with 8 bases fitting TRBD2. V lost 3 bases and J lost 4; bases outside the gene matches: 3. CDR3 length equals 14 residues. Per the germline V gene, CDR1 is SGHNT and CDR2 is YENEEA. The CDR3 DNA follows: TGTGCCAGCAGCTTCAGCGGGGGCCCAGATACGCAGTATTTT. Its protein product is CASSFSGGPDTQYF.

V gene TRBV3-1 combines with J gene TRBJ2-1, with 8 bases lining up with TRBD2. The CDR3 spans 17 residues. V shed 0 bases and J 4 bases; nucleotides not matched to a gene: 8. Germline loops: CDR1 LGHDT, CDR2 YNNKEL (reference sequence). DNA for the CDR3: TGTGCCAGCAGCCAAGATTTGGCGGGGGGAACTTACAATGAGCAGTTCTTC. Protein sequence: CASSQDLAGGTYNEQFF.

This clonotype was found a few times. The chain carries TRBV4-1 and TRBJ1-1; no firm D call. The V end lost 1 base, the J end lost 0 bases, and 12 bases lay between the germline ends. CDR1 is MGHRA, CDR2 YSYEKL, per germline. The CDR3 has 16 residues. CDR3 amino acids: CASSQVVPWVNTEAFF. For the CDR3, the DNA is TGCGCCAGCAGCCAAGTAGTCCCTTGGGTGAACACTGAAGCTTTCTTT.

This clonotype has ten or more counts. The chain joins TRBV4-2 to TRBJ1-2, with D perhaps TRBD1 (6 bases). Germline-derived CDR1 and CDR2 are LGHNA and YNFKEQ. This CDR3 is built from 13 residues. Trimming removed 4 bases at V and 4 bases at J, with 10 bases between. The CDR3 DNA sequence: TGTGCCAGCAGCCCAGGGGTTTCCTATGGCTACACCTTC. It translates to CASSPGVSYGYTF.

At least ten counts were recorded for this clonotype. CDR3 coding DNA: TGTGCCAGCAGCTTATCGAGATGGGGAGAGGGAGGTCATGGCTACACCTTC. Protein sequence: CASSLSRWGEGGHGYTF. This sequence joins TRBV11-2 and TRBJ1-2; no reliable D call. CDR3 length: 17 amino acids. The germline gives CDR1 SGHAT, CDR2 FQNNGV. V lost 2 bases, J lost 6 bases, and 22 bases lay in between.

This clonotype was found many times. This rearrangement joins TRBV4-3 to TRBJ2-2; D unclear. Germline V gives CDR1 LGHNA, CDR2 YSLEER. The CDR3 contains 13 residues. The V end was cut by 0 bases, the J end by 14 bases, with 13 bases between. The CDR3 region has the DNA TGCGCCAGCAGCCAAGATTTTGCGAGTTCCCTGTTTTTT. Its translation is CASSQDFASSLFF.

This clonotype has ten or more counts. This chain uses TRBV28 with TRBJ1-5; D perhaps matches TRBD1 (5 bases). Germline V CDR1 and CDR2: MDHEN, SYDVKM. Trimming took off 3 bases at V and 2 bases at J, with 14 bases between the two ends. The CDR3 sequence is 16 residues long. The DNA of the CDR3 is TGTGCCAGCAGTTTGACACAGGCAACGGGCAATCAGCCCCAGCATTTT. The encoded protein is CASSLTQATGNQPQHF.

Many counts were recorded for this clonotype. The J gene is TRBJ2-5, the V gene TRBV25-1, with 7 bases fitting TRBD1. The CDR3 totals 15 residues. V lost 4 bases and J lost 0; bases outside the gene matches: 5. Germline V gene sequence: CDR1 MGHDK, CDR2 SYGVNS. The CDR3 protein is CASSARDSYQETQYF. CDR3 DNA sequence: TGTGCCAGCAGTGCCCGGGACAGCTACCAAGAGACCCAGTACTTC.

This clonotype was recorded many times. The chain combines TRBV7-9 with TRBJ2-7; the D gene is possibly TRBD1 (6 bases). CDR1 is SEHNR, CDR2 FQNEAQ, per germline (reference sequence). V lost 5 bases to trimming and J lost 2 bases, with 13 bases between them. This CDR3 has 14 amino acids. CDR3 in DNA: TGTGCCAGCAGCCCGCAGGGGAAGCCCTACGAGCAGTACTTC. As protein: CASSPQGKPYEQYF. Full variable domain (outside the CDR3, taken from reference TRBV7-9 and TRBJ2-7): DTGVSQNPRHKITKRGQNVTFRCDPISEHNRLYWYRQTLGQGPEFLTYFQNEAQLEKSRLLSDRFSAERPKGSFSTLEIQRTEQGDSAMYLCASSPQGKPYEQYFGPGTRLTVT.

This clonotype was counted many times. The chain couples TRBV12-3 or TRBV12-4 to TRBJ1-5; no definite D call. This CDR3 is built from 12 residues. Trimming took 8 bases from V and 5 from J, leaving 10 bases between them. CDR3 sequence (DNA): TGTGCCAGCGCAACAGTATATCAGCCCCAGCATTTT. Residues: CASATVYQPQHF.